The clone carrying this TCR beta chain was found many times. Antigen unknown. This entry is derived from a study of T cells in Graves' hyperthyroidism and ophthalmopathy. This CDR3 is built from 16 residues. With 3 bases clipped from V and 5 bases from J, the junction kept 3 bases outside the gene matches. Germline-derived CDR1 and CDR2 are SGHRS and YFSETQ. In patients aged 18 to 65, hyperthyroidism was newly diagnosed, with duration under 2 months. There were TCR beta CDR3 regions amplified from RNA transcripts. TCR CDR3 regions were first amplified by RT-PCR with HTBI primers. Each CDR3 protein is one row after TCRdb ran MiXCR on the multiplex PCR reads. Of fewer than 350,000 distinct CDR3 sequences in the sample, over 20% were seen once. Findings of the study overall: A model of 13 V-J pairs discriminated ophthalmopathy from stable hyperthyroidism.

The source material was blood. This clonotype originated in a woman aged 45 to 65 with Graves' hyperthyroidism. The chain employs TRBV5-1 and TRBJ2-3; 16 bases map to TRBD2. The CDR3 is CASSSGTSGRVDTQYF. In DNA form, the CDR3 reads TGCGCCAGCAGCTCCGGGACTAGCGGGAGGGTAGATACGCAGTATTTT.